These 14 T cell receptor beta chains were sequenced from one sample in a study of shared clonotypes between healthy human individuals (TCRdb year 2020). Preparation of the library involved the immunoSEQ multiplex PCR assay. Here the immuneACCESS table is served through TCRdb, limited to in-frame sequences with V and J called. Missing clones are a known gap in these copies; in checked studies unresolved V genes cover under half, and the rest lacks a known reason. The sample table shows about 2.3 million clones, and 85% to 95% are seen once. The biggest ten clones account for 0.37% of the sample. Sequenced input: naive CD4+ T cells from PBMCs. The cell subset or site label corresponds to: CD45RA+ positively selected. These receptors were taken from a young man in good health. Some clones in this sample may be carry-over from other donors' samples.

Here the CDR3 DNA reads TGTGCCAGCAGGCTTACTAGCGCCAGAGAGACCCAGTACTTC. It encodes CASRLTSARETQYF. The rearrangement links TRBV2 to TRBJ2-5; 7 bases agree with TRBD2. V gave up 6 bases and J gave up 4 bases; unmatched junction bases: 8. The length of the CDR3 is 14 residues. Germline CDR1 reads SNHLY; CDR2 reads FYNNEI.

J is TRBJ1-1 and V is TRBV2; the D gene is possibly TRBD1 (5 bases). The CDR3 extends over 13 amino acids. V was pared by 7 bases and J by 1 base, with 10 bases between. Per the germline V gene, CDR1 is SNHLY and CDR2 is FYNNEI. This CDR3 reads CASTGRANTEAFF. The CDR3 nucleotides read TGTGCCAGCACGGGCAGGGCGAACACTGAAGCTTTCTTT.

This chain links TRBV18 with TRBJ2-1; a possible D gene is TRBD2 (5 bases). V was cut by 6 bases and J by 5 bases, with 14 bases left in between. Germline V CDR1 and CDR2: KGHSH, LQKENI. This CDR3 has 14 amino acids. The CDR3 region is CASSQSGGNNEQFF. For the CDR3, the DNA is TGTGCCAGCTCTCAAAGTGGAGGCAACAATGAGCAGTTCTTC.

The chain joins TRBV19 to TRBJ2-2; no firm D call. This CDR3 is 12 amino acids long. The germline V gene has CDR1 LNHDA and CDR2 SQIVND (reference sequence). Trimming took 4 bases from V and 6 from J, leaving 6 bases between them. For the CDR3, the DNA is TGTGCCAGTAGTAGCTATTCCGGGGAGCTGTTTTTT. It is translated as CASSSYSGELFF.

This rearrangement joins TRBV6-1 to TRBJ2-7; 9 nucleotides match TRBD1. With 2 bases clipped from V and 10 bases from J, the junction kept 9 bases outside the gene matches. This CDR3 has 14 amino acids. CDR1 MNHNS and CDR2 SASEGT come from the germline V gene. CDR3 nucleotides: TGTGCCAGCAGTGAATGGGACAGGGCGAGAGAACAGTACTTC. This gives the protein CASSEWDRAREQYF.

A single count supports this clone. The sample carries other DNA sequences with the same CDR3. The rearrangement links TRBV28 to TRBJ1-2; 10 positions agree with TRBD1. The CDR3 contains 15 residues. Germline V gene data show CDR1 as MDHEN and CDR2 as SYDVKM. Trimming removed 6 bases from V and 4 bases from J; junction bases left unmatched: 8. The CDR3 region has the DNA TGTGCCAGCAGCAGTCCGGGACAGGGGTCCTATGGCTACACCTTC. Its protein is CASSSPGQGSYGYTF.

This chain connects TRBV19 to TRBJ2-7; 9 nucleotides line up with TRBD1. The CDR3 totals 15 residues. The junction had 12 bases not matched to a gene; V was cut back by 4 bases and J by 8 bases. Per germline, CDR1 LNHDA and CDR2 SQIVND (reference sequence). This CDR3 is CASSTMGQGVFKQYF. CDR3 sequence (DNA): TGTGCCAGTAGTACCATGGGACAGGGCGTTTTTAAGCAGTACTTC.

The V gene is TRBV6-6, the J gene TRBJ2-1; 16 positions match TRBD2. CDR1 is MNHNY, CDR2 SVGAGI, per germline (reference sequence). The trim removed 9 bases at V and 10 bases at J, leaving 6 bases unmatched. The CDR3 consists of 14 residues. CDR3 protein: CASQTGLAGGEQFF. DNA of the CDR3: TGTGCCAGTCAGACGGGACTAGCGGGGGGGGAGCAGTTCTTC.

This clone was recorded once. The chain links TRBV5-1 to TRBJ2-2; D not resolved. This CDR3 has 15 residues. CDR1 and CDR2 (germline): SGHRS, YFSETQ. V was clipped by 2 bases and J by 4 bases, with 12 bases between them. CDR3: CASSLPAALTGELFF. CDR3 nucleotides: TGCGCCAGCAGCTTACCAGCCGCCCTCACCGGGGAGCTGTTTTTT.

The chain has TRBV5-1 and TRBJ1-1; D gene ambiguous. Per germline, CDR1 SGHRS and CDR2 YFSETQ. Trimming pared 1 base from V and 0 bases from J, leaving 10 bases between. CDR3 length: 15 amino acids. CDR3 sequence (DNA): TGCGCCAGCAGCTTGATGGGCATTTTGAACACTGAAGCTTTCTTT. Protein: CASSLMGILNTEAFF.

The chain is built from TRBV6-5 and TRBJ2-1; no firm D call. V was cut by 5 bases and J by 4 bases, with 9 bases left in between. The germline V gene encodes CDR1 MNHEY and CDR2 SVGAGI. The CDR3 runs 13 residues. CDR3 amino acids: CASSGRRYNEQFF. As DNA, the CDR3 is TGTGCCAGCAGTGGCCGCAGGTACAATGAGCAGTTCTTC.

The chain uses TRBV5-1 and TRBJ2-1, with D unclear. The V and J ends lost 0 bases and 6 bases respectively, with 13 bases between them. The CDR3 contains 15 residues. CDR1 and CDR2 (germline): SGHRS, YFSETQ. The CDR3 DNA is TGCGCCAGCAGCTTGGTGGTTATGAGTAGCAATGAGCAGTTCTTC. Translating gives CASSLVVMSSNEQFF. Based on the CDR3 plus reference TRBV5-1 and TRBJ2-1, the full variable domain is KAGVTQTPRYLIKTRGQQVTLSCSPISGHRSVSWYQQTPGQGLQFLFEYFSETQRNKGNFPGRFSGRQFSNSRSEMNVSTLELGDSALYLCASSLVVMSSNEQFFGPGTRLTVL.

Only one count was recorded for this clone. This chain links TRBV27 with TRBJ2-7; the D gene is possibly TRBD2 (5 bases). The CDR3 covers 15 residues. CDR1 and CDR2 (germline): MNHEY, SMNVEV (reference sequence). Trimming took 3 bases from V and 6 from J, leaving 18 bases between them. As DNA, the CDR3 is TGTGCCAGCAGTTTTAAAAGCGGACCTCCAAGCGAGCAGTACTTC. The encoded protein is CASSFKSGPPSEQYF.

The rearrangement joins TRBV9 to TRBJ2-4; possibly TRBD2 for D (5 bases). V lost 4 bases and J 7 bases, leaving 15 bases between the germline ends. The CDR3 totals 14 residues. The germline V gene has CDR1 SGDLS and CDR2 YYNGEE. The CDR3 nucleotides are TGTGCCAGCAGCCAGGCGGGCCTCAGCAACATTCAGTACTTC. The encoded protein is CASSQAGLSNIQYF.